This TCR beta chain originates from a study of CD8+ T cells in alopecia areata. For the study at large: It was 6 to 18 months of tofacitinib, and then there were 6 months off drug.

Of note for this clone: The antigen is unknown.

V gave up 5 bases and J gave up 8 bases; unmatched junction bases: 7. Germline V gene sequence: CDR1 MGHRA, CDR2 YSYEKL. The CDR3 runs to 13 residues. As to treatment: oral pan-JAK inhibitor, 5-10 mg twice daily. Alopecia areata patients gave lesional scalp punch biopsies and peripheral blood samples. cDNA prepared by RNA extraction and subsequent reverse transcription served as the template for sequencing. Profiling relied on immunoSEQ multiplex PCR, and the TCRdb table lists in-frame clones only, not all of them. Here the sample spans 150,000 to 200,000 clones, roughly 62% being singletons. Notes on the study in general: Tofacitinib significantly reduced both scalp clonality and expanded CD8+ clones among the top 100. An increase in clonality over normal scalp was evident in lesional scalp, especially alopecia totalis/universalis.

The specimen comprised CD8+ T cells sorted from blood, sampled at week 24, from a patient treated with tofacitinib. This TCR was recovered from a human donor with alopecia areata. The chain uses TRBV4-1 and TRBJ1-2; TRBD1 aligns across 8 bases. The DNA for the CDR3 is TGCGCCAGCAGCGGACAGGGAGGATGGGGCTACACCTTC. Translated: CASSGQGGWGYTF.